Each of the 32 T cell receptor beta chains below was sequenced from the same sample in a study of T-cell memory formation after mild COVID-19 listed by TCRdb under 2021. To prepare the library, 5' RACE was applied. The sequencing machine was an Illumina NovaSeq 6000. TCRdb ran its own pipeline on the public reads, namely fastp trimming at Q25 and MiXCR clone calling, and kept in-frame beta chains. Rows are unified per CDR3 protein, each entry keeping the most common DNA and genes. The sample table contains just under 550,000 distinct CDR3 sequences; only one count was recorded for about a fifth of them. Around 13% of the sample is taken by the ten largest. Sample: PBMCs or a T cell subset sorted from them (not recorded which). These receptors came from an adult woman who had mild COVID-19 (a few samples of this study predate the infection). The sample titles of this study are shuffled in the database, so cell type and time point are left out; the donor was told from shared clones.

The CDR3 loop reads CASGLTGGLEAFF. CDR3 nucleotides: TGTGCTAGTGGTTTAACAGGGGGCCTTGAAGCTTTCTTT. The rearrangement uses TRBV12-5 and TRBJ1-1, with TRBD1 matching 9 bases. The trim removed 3 bases at V and 7 bases at J, leaving 3 bases unmatched. The germline V gene has CDR1 LGHNT and CDR2 FRNRAP. The CDR3 consists of 13 residues. Full variable domain (rest looked up from reference TRBV12-5 and TRBJ1-1): DARVTQTPRHKVTEMGQEVTMRCQPILGHNTVFWYRQTMMQGLELLAYFRNRAPLDDSGMPKDRFSAEMPDATLATLKIQPSEPRDSAVYFCASGLTGGLEAFFGQGTRLTVV.

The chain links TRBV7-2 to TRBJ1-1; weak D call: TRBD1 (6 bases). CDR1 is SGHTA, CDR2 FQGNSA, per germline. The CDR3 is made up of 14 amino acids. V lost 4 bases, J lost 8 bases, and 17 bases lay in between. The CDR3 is CASSSLVGASEAFF. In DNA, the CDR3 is TGTGCCAGCAGCTCCTTGGTGGGGGCGTCGGAAGCTTTCTTT.

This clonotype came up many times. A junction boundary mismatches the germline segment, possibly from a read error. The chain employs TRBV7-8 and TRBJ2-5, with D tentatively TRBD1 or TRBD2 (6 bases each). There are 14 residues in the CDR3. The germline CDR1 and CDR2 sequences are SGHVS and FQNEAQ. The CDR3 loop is CASSLVGGRETQYF. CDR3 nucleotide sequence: TGCGCCAGCAGCTTGGTCGGGGGCCGAGAGACCCAGTACTTC.

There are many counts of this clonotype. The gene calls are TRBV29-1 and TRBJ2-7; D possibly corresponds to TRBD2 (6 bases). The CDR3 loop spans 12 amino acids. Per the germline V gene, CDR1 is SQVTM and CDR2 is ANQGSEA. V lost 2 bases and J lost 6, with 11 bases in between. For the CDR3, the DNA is TGCAGCGTTGAATATGCTAGCGCCGAGCAGTACTTC. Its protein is CSVEYASAEQYF.

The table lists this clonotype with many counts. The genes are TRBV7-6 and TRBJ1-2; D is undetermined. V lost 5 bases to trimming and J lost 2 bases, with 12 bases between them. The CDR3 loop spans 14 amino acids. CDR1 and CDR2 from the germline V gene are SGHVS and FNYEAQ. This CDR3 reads CASSPQTANYGYTF. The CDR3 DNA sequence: TGTGCCAGCAGCCCCCAAACAGCCAACTATGGCTACACCTTC.

CDR3 coding DNA: TGTGCCAGCAGACCCGACAGGGGTACTTACAATGAGCAGTTCTTC. It specifies CASRPDRGTYNEQFF. The rearrangement uses TRBV6-5 and TRBJ2-1, with 8 bases matching TRBD1. Germline CDR1 is MNHEY and CDR2 is SVGAGI. This CDR3 region has 15 residues. Germline trimming cut 6 bases from V and 4 bases from J; bases unmatched to any gene: 8.

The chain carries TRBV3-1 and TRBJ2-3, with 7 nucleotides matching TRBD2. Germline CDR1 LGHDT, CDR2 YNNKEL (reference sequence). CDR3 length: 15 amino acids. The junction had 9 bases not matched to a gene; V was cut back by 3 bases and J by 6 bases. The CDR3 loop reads CASSQRGRLADTQYF. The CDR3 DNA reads TGTGCCAGCAGCCAGCGGGGAAGACTAGCCGATACGCAGTATTTT.

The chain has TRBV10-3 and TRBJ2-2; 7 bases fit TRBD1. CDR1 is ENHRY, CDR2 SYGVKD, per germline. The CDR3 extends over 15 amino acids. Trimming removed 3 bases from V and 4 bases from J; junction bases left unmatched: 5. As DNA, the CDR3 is TGTGCCATCAGTGACCTCCGGGACAGCACCGGGGAGCTGTTTTTT. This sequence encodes CAISDLRDSTGELFF.

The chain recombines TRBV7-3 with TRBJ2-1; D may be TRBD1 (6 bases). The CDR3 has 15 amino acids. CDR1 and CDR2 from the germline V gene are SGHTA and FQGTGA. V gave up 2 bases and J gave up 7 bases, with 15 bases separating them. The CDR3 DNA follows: TGTGCCAGCAGCTTAGACAGGTCCTTTGGAAATGAGCAGTTCTTC. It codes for CASSLDRSFGNEQFF.

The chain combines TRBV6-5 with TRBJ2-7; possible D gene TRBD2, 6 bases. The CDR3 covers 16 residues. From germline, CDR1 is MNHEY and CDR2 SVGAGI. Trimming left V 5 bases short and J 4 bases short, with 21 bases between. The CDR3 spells CASSRLTAGPRYEQYF. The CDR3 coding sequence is TGTGCCAGCAGTCGACTAACGGCGGGGCCCAGGTACGAGCAGTACTTC.

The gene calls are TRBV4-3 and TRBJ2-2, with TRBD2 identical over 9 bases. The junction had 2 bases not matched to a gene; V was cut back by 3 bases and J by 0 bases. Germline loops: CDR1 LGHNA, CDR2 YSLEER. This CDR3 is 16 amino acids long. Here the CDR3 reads CASSQASGTNTGELFF. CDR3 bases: TGCGCCAGCAGCCAGGCTAGCGGGACGAACACCGGGGAGCTGTTTTTT.

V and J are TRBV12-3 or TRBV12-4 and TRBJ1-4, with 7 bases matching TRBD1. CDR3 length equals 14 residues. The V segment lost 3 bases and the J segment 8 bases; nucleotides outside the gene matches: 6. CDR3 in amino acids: CASSLYRGGEKLFF. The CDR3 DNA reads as TGTGCCAGCAGTTTGTACAGGGGAGGGGAAAAACTGTTTTTT.

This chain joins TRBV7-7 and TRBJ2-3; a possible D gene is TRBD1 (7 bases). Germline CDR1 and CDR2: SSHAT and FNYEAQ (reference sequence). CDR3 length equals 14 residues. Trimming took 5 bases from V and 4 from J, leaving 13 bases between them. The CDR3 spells CASSPTGTADTQYF. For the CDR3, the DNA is TGTGCCAGCAGCCCGACAGGGACTGCAGATACGCAGTATTTT.

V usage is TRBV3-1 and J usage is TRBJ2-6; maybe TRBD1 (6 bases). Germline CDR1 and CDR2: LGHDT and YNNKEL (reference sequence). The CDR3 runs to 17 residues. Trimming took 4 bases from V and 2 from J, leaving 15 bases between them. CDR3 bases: TGTGCCAGCAGCCCGTACCACAGGGCTCCTGGGGCCAACGTCCTGACTTTC. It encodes CASSPYHRAPGANVLTF. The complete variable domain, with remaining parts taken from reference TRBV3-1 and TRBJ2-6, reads DTAVSQTPKYLVTQMGNDKSIKCEQNLGHDTMYWYKQDSKKFLKIMFSYNNKELIINETVPNRFSPKSPDKAHLNLHINSLELGDSAVYFCASSPYHRAPGANVLTFGAGSRLTVL.

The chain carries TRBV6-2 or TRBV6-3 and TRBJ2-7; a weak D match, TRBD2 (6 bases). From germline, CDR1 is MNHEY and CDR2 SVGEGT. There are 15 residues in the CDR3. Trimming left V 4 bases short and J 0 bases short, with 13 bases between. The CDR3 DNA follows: TGTGCCAGCAGTTTCGGGACTTTTAGCTCCTACGAGCAGTACTTC. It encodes CASSFGTFSSYEQYF.

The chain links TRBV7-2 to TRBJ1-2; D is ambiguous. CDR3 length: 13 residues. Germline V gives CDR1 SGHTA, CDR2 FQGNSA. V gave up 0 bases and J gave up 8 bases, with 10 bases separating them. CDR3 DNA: TGTGCCAGCAGCTTAGCGTATGGTGGAGGCTACACCTTC. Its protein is CASSLAYGGGYTF. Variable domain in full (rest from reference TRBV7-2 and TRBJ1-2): GAGVSQSPSNKVTEKGKDVELRCDPISGHTALYWYRQSLGQGLEFLIYFQGNSAPDKSGLPSDRFSAERTGGSVSTLTIQRTQQEDSAVYLCASSLAYGGGYTFGSGTRLTVV.

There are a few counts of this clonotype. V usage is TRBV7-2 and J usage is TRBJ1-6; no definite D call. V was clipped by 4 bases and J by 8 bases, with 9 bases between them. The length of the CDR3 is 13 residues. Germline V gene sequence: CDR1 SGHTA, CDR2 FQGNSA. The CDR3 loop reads CASSSPSHSPLHF. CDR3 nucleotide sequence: TGTGCCAGCAGCTCCCCGTCCCATTCACCCCTCCACTTT.

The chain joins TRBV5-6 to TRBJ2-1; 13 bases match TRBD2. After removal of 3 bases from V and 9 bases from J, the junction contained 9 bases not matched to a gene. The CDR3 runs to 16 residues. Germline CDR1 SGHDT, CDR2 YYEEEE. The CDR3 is CASSWTLAGGPGEQFF. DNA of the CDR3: TGTGCCAGCAGCTGGACACTAGCGGGAGGGCCGGGTGAGCAGTTCTTC.

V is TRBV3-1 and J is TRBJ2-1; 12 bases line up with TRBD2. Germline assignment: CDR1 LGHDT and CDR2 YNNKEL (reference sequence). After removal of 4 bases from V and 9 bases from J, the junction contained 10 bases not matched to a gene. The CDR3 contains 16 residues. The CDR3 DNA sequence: TGTGCCAGCAGCCGAGGACTAGCGGGGATTTCGGGTGAGCAGTTCTTC. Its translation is CASSRGLAGISGEQFF.

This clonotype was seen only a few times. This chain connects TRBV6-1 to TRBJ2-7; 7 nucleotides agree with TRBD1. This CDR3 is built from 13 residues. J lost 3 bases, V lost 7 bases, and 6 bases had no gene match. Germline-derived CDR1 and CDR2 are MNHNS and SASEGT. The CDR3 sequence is CASNGAGGYEQYF. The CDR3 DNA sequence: TGTGCCAGCAACGGGGCAGGGGGCTACGAGCAGTACTTC.

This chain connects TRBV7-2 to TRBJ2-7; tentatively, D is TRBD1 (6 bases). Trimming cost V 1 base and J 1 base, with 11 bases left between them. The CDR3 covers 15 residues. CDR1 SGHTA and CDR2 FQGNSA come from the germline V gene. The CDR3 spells CASSLEQGTSYEQYF. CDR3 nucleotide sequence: TGTGCCAGCAGCTTAGAGCAGGGGACGTCCTACGAGCAGTACTTC.

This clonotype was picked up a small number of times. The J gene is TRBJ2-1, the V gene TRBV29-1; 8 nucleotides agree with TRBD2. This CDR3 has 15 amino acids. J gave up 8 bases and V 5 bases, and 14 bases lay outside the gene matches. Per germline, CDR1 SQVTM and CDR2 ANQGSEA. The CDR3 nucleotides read TGCAGCGTTAACCCCCGCGATAGCGGGGTTTATGAGCAGTTCTTC. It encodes CSVNPRDSGVYEQFF.

The CDR3 DNA sequence: TGTGCCAGCAGCGTCGGAGGGACAGGGGGCCGGTTCCTCTCCTACGAGCAGTACTTC. Encoded protein: CASSVGGTGGRFLSYEQYF. The chain is built from TRBV5-4 and TRBJ2-7; 12 nucleotides agree with TRBD1. V lost 4 bases, J lost 0 bases, and 14 bases stayed unmatched. Germline lookup yields CDR1 SGHNT and CDR2 YYREEE (reference sequence). The CDR3 has 19 amino acids.

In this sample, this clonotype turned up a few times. The CDR3 DNA sequence: TGTGCCAGCAGCTTAGACGGGGGCGGAAACACCATATATTTT. Its protein product is CASSLDGGGNTIYF. The J gene is TRBJ1-3, the V gene TRBV13, with a possible D match to TRBD1 (6 bases). With 1 base removed from V and 4 bases from J, the gap between germline ends came to 8 bases. There are 14 residues in the CDR3. From germline, CDR1 is PRHDT and CDR2 FYEKMQ (reference sequence).

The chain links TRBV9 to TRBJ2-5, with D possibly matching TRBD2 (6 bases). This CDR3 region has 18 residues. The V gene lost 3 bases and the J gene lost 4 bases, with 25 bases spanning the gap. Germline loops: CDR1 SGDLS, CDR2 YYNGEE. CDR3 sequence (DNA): TGTGCCAGCAGCGGTCGTTTCTCGGGCCCCTATAGCGGAGAGACCCAGTACTTC. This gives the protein CASSGRFSGPYSGETQYF.

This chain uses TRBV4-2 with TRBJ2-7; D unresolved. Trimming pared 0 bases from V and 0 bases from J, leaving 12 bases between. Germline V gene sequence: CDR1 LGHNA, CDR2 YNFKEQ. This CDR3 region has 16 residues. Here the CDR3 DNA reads TGTGCCAGCAGCCAAGAAAGGCTAAGTAGCTCCTACGAGCAGTACTTC. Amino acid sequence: CASSQERLSSSYEQYF.

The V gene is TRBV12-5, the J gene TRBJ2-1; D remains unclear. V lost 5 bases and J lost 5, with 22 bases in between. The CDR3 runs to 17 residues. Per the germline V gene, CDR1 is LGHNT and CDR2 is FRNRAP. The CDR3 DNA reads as TGTGCTAGTGGTCCCCGGTTCGGTGGAGACGTCGACAATGAGCAGTTCTTC. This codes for CASGPRFGGDVDNEQFF.

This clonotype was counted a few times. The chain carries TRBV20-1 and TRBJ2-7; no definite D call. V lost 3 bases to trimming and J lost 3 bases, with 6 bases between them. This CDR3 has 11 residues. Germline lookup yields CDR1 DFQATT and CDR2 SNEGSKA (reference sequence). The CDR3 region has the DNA TGCAGTGCTAGGGCCAGCTACGAGCAGTACTTC. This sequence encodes CSARASYEQYF.

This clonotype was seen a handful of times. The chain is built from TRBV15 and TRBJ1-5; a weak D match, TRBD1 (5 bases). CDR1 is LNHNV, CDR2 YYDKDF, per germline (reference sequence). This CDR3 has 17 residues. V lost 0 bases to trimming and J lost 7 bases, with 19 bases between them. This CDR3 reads CATSRESRGSGEQPQHF. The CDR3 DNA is TGTGCCACCAGCAGAGAGTCCCGGGGGAGTGGGGAACAGCCCCAGCATTTT.

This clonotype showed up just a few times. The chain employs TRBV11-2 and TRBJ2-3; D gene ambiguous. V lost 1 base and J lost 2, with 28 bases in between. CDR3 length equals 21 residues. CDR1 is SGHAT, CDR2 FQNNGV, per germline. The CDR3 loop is CASSLGFGTPGSTVPTDTQYF. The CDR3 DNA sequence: TGTGCCAGCAGCTTAGGATTCGGAACGCCGGGCTCGACGGTTCCCACAGATACGCAGTATTTT.

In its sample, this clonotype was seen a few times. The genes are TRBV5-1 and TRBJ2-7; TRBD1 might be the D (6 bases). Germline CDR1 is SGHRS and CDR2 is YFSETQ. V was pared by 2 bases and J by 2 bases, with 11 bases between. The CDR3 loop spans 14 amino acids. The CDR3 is CASSFRQETYEQYF. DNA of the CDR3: TGCGCCAGCAGCTTCAGACAGGAGACCTACGAGCAGTACTTC.

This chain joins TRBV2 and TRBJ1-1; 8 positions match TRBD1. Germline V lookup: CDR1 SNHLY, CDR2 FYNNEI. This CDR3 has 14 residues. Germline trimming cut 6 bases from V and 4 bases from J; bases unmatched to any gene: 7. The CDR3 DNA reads TGTGCCAGCAGGCCAAGACAGGGGCCCACTGAAGCTTTCTTT. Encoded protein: CASRPRQGPTEAFF.